The count of the clone carrying this T cell receptor beta chain is one. Assay used: immunoSEQ multiplex PCR; TCRdb lists only in-frame clones, some missing. The sample carries 65,000 to 70,000 clones, around 84% recorded once. The CDR3 runs to 12 residues. The V end lost 5 bases, the J end lost 2 bases, and 7 bases lay between the germline ends. From germline, CDR1 is ENHRY and CDR2 SYGVKD. These data come from a study of control samples from healthy donors and cancer patients. J is TRBJ2-7 and V is TRBV10-3; tentative D call: TRBD1 (6 bases). The sample was PBMCs. This sequence originates from a woman in her forties or fifties with lung cancer. CDR3 region: CAISSGAYEQYF. For the CDR3, the DNA is TGTGCCATCAGTTCAGGGGCCTACGAGCAGTACTTC.